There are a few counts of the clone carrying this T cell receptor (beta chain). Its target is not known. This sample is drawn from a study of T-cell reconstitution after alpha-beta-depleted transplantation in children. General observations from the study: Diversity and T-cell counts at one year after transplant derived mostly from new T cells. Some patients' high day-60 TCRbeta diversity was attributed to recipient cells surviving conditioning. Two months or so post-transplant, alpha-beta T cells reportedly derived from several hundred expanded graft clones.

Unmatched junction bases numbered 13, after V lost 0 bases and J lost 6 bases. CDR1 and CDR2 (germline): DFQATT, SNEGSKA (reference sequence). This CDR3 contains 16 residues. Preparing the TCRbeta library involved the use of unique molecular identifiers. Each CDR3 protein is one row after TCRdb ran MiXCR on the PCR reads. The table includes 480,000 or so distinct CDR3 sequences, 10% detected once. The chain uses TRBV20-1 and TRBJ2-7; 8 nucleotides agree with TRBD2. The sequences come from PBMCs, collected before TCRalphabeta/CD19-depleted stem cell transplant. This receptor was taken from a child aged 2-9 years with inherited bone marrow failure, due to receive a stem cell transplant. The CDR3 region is CSARDGLGLAGPEQYF. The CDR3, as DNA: TGCAGTGCTAGAGATGGGTTGGGGCTAGCGGGCCCCGAGCAGTACTTC.